Here is one T cell receptor beta chain with its context. Its antigen is still unknown. No culture step preceded sequencing of the ex vivo isolated memory T cells. This specimen comes from a study of CD4 T cell repertoires in COVID-19. General observations from the study: In SARS-CoV and/or HKU1 spike cultures, between about 6 and 25% of SARS-CoV-2 clonotypes reappeared. Several top expanded SARS-CoV-2-reactive clonotypes were shared by two or three memory subsets.

The protocol was immunoSEQ multiplex PCR, while the TCRdb copy is restricted to in-frame clones and leaves out a portion. The sample carries under 30,000 clones, nearly 95% recorded once. Per germline, CDR1 SGHDT and CDR2 YYEEEE. The CDR3 covers 15 residues. The V and J ends lost 1 base and 0 bases, in that order; junction bases with no gene match: 4. The chain joins TRBV5-6 to TRBJ2-7; 7 bases line up with TRBD1. The receptor's source is a human donor who had COVID-19. The material sequenced was circulating follicular helper CD4+ T cells (cTfh) from blood, taken before the COVID-19 pandemic. The DNA of the CDR3 is TGTGCCAGCAGCTTGAAGTCAGGGGGCTCCTACGAGCAGTACTTC. Translation: CASSLKSGGSYEQYF.